This TCR beta chain derives from a study of blood T cell repertoires in COVID-19. Study information: The analysed material was cDNA or gDNA that came from T cells, B-cell-depleted T cells, or PBMCs.

In its sample, this clone was seen a few times. As originally analysed: The assay estimated nucleated cells by amplifying reference gene primers. Generated by immunoSEQ multiplex PCR, the TCRdb table keeps only in-frame clones and is missing some. D and trimming were read from the DNA, whereas the V and J calls and clone size are those reported in that table. The table shows 250,000 to 300,000 clones, with approximately 80% occurring only once. Germline CDR1 MNHEY, CDR2 SVGAGI. The V gene end was trimmed by 7 bases and the J gene end by 5 bases; junction bases not matched to a gene: 8. The CDR3 is made up of 14 amino acids.

The receptor comes from a woman aged 60-75 years with active or convalescent COVID-19. The sample was peripheral blood. The chain carries TRBV6-5 and TRBJ2-7; 10 nucleotides line up with TRBD2. The CDR3 region has the DNA TGTGCCAGCACCACCCTAGCGGGGGTCGACGAGCAGTACTTC. Protein: CASTTLAGVDEQYF.